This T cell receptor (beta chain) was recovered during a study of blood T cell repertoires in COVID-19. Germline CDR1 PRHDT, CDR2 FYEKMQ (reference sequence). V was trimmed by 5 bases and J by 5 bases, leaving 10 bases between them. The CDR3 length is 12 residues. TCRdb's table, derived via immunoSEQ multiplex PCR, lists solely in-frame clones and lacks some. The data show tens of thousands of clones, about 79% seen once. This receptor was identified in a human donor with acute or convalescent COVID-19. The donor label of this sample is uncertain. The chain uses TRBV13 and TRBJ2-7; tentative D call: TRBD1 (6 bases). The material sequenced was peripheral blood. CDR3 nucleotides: TGTGCCAGCAGCCGAGGACAGCACGAGCAGTACTTC. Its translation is CASSRGQHEQYF. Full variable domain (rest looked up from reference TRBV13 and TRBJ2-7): AAGVIQSPRHLIKEKRETATLKCYPIPRHDTVYWYQQGPGQDPQFLISFYEKMQSDKGSIPDRFSAQQFSDYHSELNMSSLELGDSALYFCASSRGQHEQYFGPGTRLTVT.